One sample yielded the 18 T cell receptor beta chains listed below, sequenced in a study of T cell clonality in common variable immunodeficiency. These receptors are not linked to any known antigen. Assay used: immunoSEQ multiplex PCR; TCRdb lists only in-frame clones, some missing. This repertoire lists roughly 30,000 clones without singletons; about 3.3% sits in the top ten. Study-level findings and limits: In common variable immunodeficiency, TCR beta chains reportedly carried fewer deletions and N-nucleotide insertions.

Sample: peripheral blood mononuclear cells. The receptors stem from a human donor with common variable immunodeficiency.

Of note for this clone: The CDR3 end is not reached by the read, which stops 3 residues before it; the germline J gene fills it in. The chain couples TRBV18 to TRBJ1-3, with TRBD1 matching 8 bases. The V gene's germline CDR1 is KGHSH and CDR2 LQKENI. The junction had 10 bases not matched to a gene; V was cut back by 4 bases and J by 5 bases. There are 16 residues in the CDR3. CDR3 loop: CASSLYSRTGRNTIYF. Partial CDR3 DNA: TGTGCCAGCTCACTATACTCCCGGACAGGGAGAAACACC. The whole variable domain, remainder taken from reference TRBV18 and TRBJ1-3, is NAGVMQNPRHLVRRRGQEARLRCSPMKGHSHVYWYRQLPEEGLKFMVYLQKENIIDESGMPKERFSAEFPKEGPSILRIQQVVRGDSAAYFCASSLYSRTGRNTIYFGEGSWLTVV.

This clone was counted a few times. The read comes to an end 3 residues before the CDR3 does, leaving the germline J gene to fill in the end. The chain links TRBV2 to TRBJ2-7, with D unresolved. In germline, CDR1 is SNHLY, CDR2 FYNNEI. V was shortened by 7 bases and J by 6 bases, with 10 bases between the two germline ends. The CDR3 sequence is 11 residues long. The CDR3 is CASNDQSEQYF. The CDR3 bases that were read are TGTGCCAGCAATGACCAGTCCGAG. The whole variable domain, filled in from reference TRBV2 and TRBJ2-7, reads EPEVTQTPSHQVTQMGQEVILRCVPISNHLYFYWYRQILGQKVEFLVSFYNNEISEKSEIFDDQFSVERPDGSNFTLKIRSTKLEDSAMYFCASNDQSEQYFGPGTRLTVT.

This clone occurred a few times. The CDR3: CASREDRGNYGYTF. The DNA read from the CDR3 is TGTGCCAGTAGAGAGGACAGAGGTAACTATGGC. V usage is TRBV19 and J usage is TRBJ1-2; D may be TRBD1 (6 bases). The read comes to an end 3 residues before the CDR3 does, leaving the germline J gene to fill in the end. V was cut by 6 bases and J by 1 base, with 12 bases left in between. From germline, CDR1 is LNHDA and CDR2 SQIVND (reference sequence). This CDR3 spans 14 amino acids.

This clone occurred many times. The covered CDR3 bases are TGCGCCAGCAGCTTGACAGGGAAGAACACTGAA. This gives the protein CASSLTGKNTE. The full CDR3 reads CASSLTGKNTEAFF. V usage is TRBV5-1 and J usage is TRBJ1-1; D may be TRBD1 (6 bases). The read finishes 3 residues shy of the CDR3 end, and the germline J gene is used to complete it. The CDR3 extends over 14 amino acids. The germline V gene has CDR1 SGHRS and CDR2 YFSETQ. The V gene lost 1 base and the J gene lost 1 base, with 8 bases spanning the gap.

As for this clone: From the germline J gene comes the end of the CDR3, since the read stops 3 residues before it. The J gene is TRBJ2-1, the V gene TRBV19; D remains ambiguous. Looked up from germline, CDR1 is LNHDA and CDR2 is SQIVND (reference sequence). Trimming left V 6 bases short and J 4 bases short, with 10 bases between. CDR3 length: 13 amino acids. The CDR3 loop reads CASSPTRYNEQFF. The sequenced part of the CDR3 DNA is TGTGCCAGTAGCCCCACAAGATACAATGAG.

Concerning this clone: The read halts 3 residues ahead of the CDR3 end, with the missing end drawn from the germline J gene. The V call is TRBV11-2, the J call TRBJ1-5; the D gene is possibly TRBD1 (5 bases). Per the germline V gene, CDR1 is SGHAT and CDR2 is FQNNGV. Trimming removed 2 bases from V and 3 bases from J, with 11 bases in between. This CDR3 is built from 15 residues. CDR3 bases read: TGTGCCAGCAGCTTAAAGGCAGGGTTCAATCAGCCC. This encodes CASSLKAGFNQP. The CDR3, in full, reads CASSLKAGFNQPQHF.

There are many counts of this clone. The read terminates 3 residues before the CDR3 end, so the remaining end is supplied by the germline J gene. V gene TRBV19 combines with J gene TRBJ2-5, with a weak D call TRBD2 (5 bases). The CDR3 has 13 amino acids. Germline values: CDR1 LNHDA, CDR2 SQIVND (reference sequence). The ends were cut back, 5 bases at V and 5 bases at J, with 12 bases in the middle. CDR3 bases read: TGTGCCAGTAGTCCAATGAGAGGGGAGACC. Translating gives CASSPMRGET. The entire CDR3 protein reads CASSPMRGETQYF.

In this sample, this clone turned up many times. Coverage ceases 3 residues before the CDR3 finishes, and the germline J gene fills in the end. The genes are TRBV20-1 and TRBJ1-1, with TRBD1 as a possible D gene (5 bases). CDR3 length: 16 residues. The germline CDR1 and CDR2 sequences are DFQATT and SNEGSKA (reference sequence). Trimming took off 5 bases at V and 1 base at J, with 20 bases between the two ends. Incomplete CDR3 DNA: TGCAGTGCTGTACCCAACTGGGGGGGTGGGAACACTGAA. This encodes CSAVPNWGGGNTE. The CDR3 reads in full as CSAVPNWGGGNTEAFF.

At least ten counts were recorded for this clone. Sequencing ends 3 residues short of the CDR3 end; the germline J gene provides the rest. The chain joins TRBV20-1 to TRBJ1-1, with 8 nucleotides matching TRBD1. The germline gives CDR1 DFQATT, CDR2 SNEGSKA (reference sequence). V lost 7 bases to trimming and J lost 2 bases; unmatched junction nucleotides: 9. This CDR3 is built from 14 residues. CDR3 loop: CSVIQGAINTEAFF. CDR3 DNA, as far as it was read: TGCAGTGTTATCCAGGGGGCGATAAACACTGAA.

This clone was detected ten times or more. This CDR3 reads CSASRGQQETQYF. CDR3 DNA, as far as it was read: TGCAGTGCTAGTAGAGGACAGCAAGAGACC. V is TRBV20-1 and J is TRBJ2-5, with D perhaps matching TRBD1 (6 bases). The read halts 3 residues ahead of the CDR3 end, with the missing end drawn from the germline J gene. Germline loops: CDR1 DFQATT, CDR2 SNEGSKA (reference sequence). The CDR3 length is 13 residues. Trimming stripped 3 bases from V and 2 bases from J, with 10 bases between.

A note on this clone: Read sequence stops 3 residues before the CDR3 end, and the germline J gene provides the missing end. V and J are TRBV30 and TRBJ1-5, with TRBD1 as a possible D gene (5 bases). The CDR3 contains 14 residues. V lost 1 base, J lost 2 bases, and 9 bases lay in between. Germline CDR1 is GTSNPN and CDR2 is SVGIG (reference sequence). The CDR3 region is CAWSGGRGNQPQHF. CDR3 DNA, as far as it was read: TGTGCCTGGAGTGGGGGCAGGGGCAATCAGCCC.

As concerns this clone: From the germline J gene comes the end of the CDR3, since the read stops 3 residues before it. V and J are TRBV20-1 and TRBJ2-5; no definite D call. Trimming stripped 3 bases from V and 1 base from J, with 15 bases between. The CDR3 runs to 15 residues. Germline V gene lookup returns CDR1 DFQATT and CDR2 SNEGSKA (reference sequence). The CDR3 reads CSASLRVSIQETQYF. The DNA read from the CDR3 is TGCAGTGCTAGCCTCCGCGTGTCCATCCAAGAGACC.

This clone was observed a handful of times. The observed sequence ends 3 residues before the CDR3 terminus, with the missing tail filled in from the germline J gene. The rearrangement links TRBV7-6 to TRBJ2-7, with 10 nucleotides matching TRBD2. The J segment lost 4 bases and the V segment lost 5 bases, leaving 8 bases of the junction unmatched. Germline V lookup: CDR1 SGHVS, CDR2 FNYEAQ. The CDR3 is made up of 15 amino acids. The sequenced part of the CDR3 DNA is TGTGCCAGCAGCCCGCTAGCGGGAGCTCTTTACGAG. Translated, it gives CASSPLAGALYE. The CDR3 in full is CASSPLAGALYEQYF.

There are many counts of this clone. The CDR3 end falls 3 residues outside the read, so it is completed with the germline J gene. The gene calls are TRBV19 and TRBJ1-6; no definite D call. The germline V and J ends were trimmed by 3 bases and 9 bases, with 12 bases remaining between them. This CDR3 is 14 amino acids long. Germline lookup yields CDR1 LNHDA and CDR2 SQIVND (reference sequence). Partial CDR3 DNA: TGTGCCAGTAGTATGGTGGTGAACAGTTCACCC. Translated: CASSMVVNSSP. The entire CDR3 is CASSMVVNSSPLHF. The whole variable domain, remainder taken from reference TRBV19 and TRBJ1-6, is DGGITQSPKYLFRKEGQNVTLSCEQNLNHDAMYWYRQDPGQGLRLIYYSQIVNDFQKGDIAEGYSVSREKKESFPLTVTSAQKNPTAFYLCASSMVVNSSPLHFGNGTRLTVT.

Note on this clone: The read halts 3 residues ahead of the CDR3 end, with the missing end drawn from the germline J gene. This chain links TRBV7-9 with TRBJ2-7; weak D call: TRBD1 (6 bases). Germline values: CDR1 SEHNR, CDR2 FQNEAQ (reference sequence). CDR3 length equals 15 residues. V was pared by 5 bases and J by 0 bases, with 14 bases between. The CDR3 bases that were read are TGTGCCAGCAGCCCGACAGGCCTGAGCTCCTACGAG. This translates into CASSPTGLSSYE. The full-length CDR3 reads as CASSPTGLSSYEQYF.

This clone was counted only a few times. The read stops 3 residues short of the end of the CDR3; the missing end is completed from the germline J gene. The genes are TRBV5-5 and TRBJ2-1; the D is unclear. Germline CDR1 reads SGHKS; CDR2 reads YYEKEE (reference sequence). Trimming stripped 0 bases from V and 7 bases from J, with 11 bases between. This CDR3 is 14 amino acids long. The chain's CDR3 is CASSLGVGLNEQFF. The CDR3 bases that were read are TGTGCCAGCAGCTTGGGGGTGGGCCTGAATGAG.

This clone was counted a few times. The CDR3 end lies 3 residues beyond the end of the read and is filled in from the germline J gene. The chain links TRBV18 to TRBJ2-7, with a tentative D call TRBD1 (6 bases). The ends were cut back, 2 bases at V and 4 bases at J, with 15 bases in the middle. The CDR3 contains 15 residues. Germline V gene sequence: CDR1 KGHSH, CDR2 LQKENI. Incomplete CDR3 DNA: TGTGCCAGCTCACCATCGGCAGGGGAAAGGTACGAG. Encoded protein: CASSPSAGERYE. The full CDR3 reads CASSPSAGERYEQYF.

Concerning this clone: The read is 3 residues too short to cover the CDR3 end, so that end is filled in from the germline J gene. The chain combines TRBV10-2 with TRBJ2-1; 12 bases map to TRBD2. CDR3 length: 19 amino acids. Germline CDR1 is WSHSY and CDR2 is SAAADI. With V trimmed by 2 bases and J by 8 bases, 16 bases remained unmatched. The CDR3 region is CASSEVGETSGSEVDEQFF. The part of the CDR3 DNA that was read is TGCGCCAGCAGTGAGGTCGGGGAGACTAGCGGGAGTGAGGTGGATGAG.